This passage covers 13 T cell receptor beta chains from one sample sequenced in a study of blood T cell repertoires in COVID-19. Assay used: immunoSEQ multiplex PCR; TCRdb lists only in-frame clones, some missing. Of roughly 200,000 clones in the sample, approximately 86% were seen once. The source material was PBMCs or T cells enriched from blood (not recorded which). These receptors all come from a woman in her twenties or thirties who had been exposed to COVID-19.

The chain is built from TRBV5-6 and TRBJ1-1; 7 nucleotides match TRBD1. The V gene's germline CDR1 is SGHDT and CDR2 YYEEEE. The CDR3 extends over 15 amino acids. V shed 4 bases, J shed 7 bases, and the junction held 13 bases outside the gene matches. The CDR3 sequence: CASSRLDREQGEAFF. The DNA of the CDR3 is TGTGCCAGCAGCCGACTCGACAGGGAACAGGGTGAAGCTTTCTTT.

The rearrangement uses TRBV9 and TRBJ2-7; 9 bases agree with TRBD1. After removal of 4 bases from V and 3 bases from J, the junction contained 8 bases not matched to a gene. Per germline, CDR1 SGDLS and CDR2 YYNGEE. The CDR3 is made up of 15 amino acids. The CDR3 here is CASSPGGQGHYEQYF. CDR3 bases: TGTGCCAGCAGCCCCGGGGGACAGGGCCACTACGAGCAGTACTTC. The entire variable domain, with the rest obtained from reference TRBV9 and TRBJ2-7, is as follows: DSGVTQTPKHLITATGQRVTLRCSPRSGDLSVYWYQQSLDQGLQFLIQYYNGEERAKGNILERFSAQQFPDLHSELNLSSLELGDSALYFCASSPGGQGHYEQYFGPGTRLTVT.

The CDR3 nucleotides are TGTGCCAGCAGTGGGCTAGCGGTCGCCTACGAGCAGTACTTC. The encoded protein is CASSGLAVAYEQYF. The rearrangement joins TRBV2 to TRBJ2-7; TRBD2 matches at 7 bases. V shed 4 bases and J 2 bases; nucleotides not matched to a gene: 5. From germline, CDR1 is SNHLY and CDR2 FYNNEI. The CDR3 length is 14 residues.

This chain connects TRBV9 to TRBJ2-2; D remains ambiguous. Germline V gene sequence: CDR1 SGDLS, CDR2 YYNGEE. The V end lost 4 bases, the J end lost 2 bases, and 3 bases lay between the germline ends. The CDR3 is 12 amino acids. The CDR3 DNA is TGTGCCAGCAGCCTAAACACCGGGGAGCTGTTTTTT. Translating gives CASSLNTGELFF.

The CDR3 reads CASSRKPGQSQETQYF. The CDR3 DNA sequence: TGTGCCAGTAGCCGAAAACCGGGACAGTCGCAAGAGACCCAGTACTTC. The genes are TRBV19 and TRBJ2-5; TRBD1 matches 7 bases. CDR3 length equals 16 residues. Looked up from germline, CDR1 is LNHDA and CDR2 is SQIVND (reference sequence). V lost 6 bases, J lost 2 bases, and 12 bases stayed unmatched.

J is TRBJ2-1 and V is TRBV9, with 10 bases identical to TRBD1. The germline gives CDR1 SGDLS, CDR2 YYNGEE. The CDR3 has 16 residues. Unmatched junction bases numbered 9, after V lost 3 bases and J lost 6 bases. The CDR3 DNA reads TGTGCCAGCAGCGCCCCAGGACAGGGGGGAGGCAATGAGCAGTTCTTC. Amino acids: CASSAPGQGGGNEQFF.

The rearrangement uses TRBV5-1 and TRBJ2-3; D is ambiguous. V was shortened by 0 bases and J by 4 bases, with 6 bases between the two germline ends. Germline V gives CDR1 SGHRS, CDR2 YFSETQ. CDR3 size: 13 residues. The chain's CDR3 is CASSLESADTQYF. The CDR3 DNA is TGCGCCAGCAGCTTGGAATCCGCAGATACGCAGTATTTT.

The chain uses TRBV10-3 and TRBJ1-1; D not resolved. Trimming shortened V by 8 bases and J by 4 bases, and 11 bases separated the two germline ends. From germline, CDR1 is ENHRY and CDR2 SYGVKD. The CDR3 length is 12 residues. CDR3 sequence reads: CAIQGGSTEAFF. In DNA form, the CDR3 reads TGTGCCATCCAAGGCGGGAGCACTGAAGCTTTCTTT.

The rearrangement links TRBV7-2 to TRBJ2-1; 7 bases map to TRBD2. V was clipped by 0 bases and J by 4 bases; unmatched bases: 6. The germline CDR1 and CDR2 sequences are SGHTA and FQGNSA. This CDR3 spans 16 amino acids. CDR3 in amino acids: CASSLAGGGLYNEQFF. CDR3 nucleotides: TGTGCCAGCAGCTTAGCCGGCGGGGGTCTGTACAATGAGCAGTTCTTC.

The rearrangement uses TRBV3-1 (or the pseudogene TRBV3-2) and TRBJ2-1, with 8 positions matching TRBD2. Germline trimming cut 1 base from V and 4 bases from J; bases unmatched to any gene: 0. Per germline, CDR1 LGHDT and CDR2 YNNKEL (reference sequence). The CDR3 is made up of 14 amino acids. CDR3 in DNA: TGTGCCAGCAGCCAAGCGGGGGGGTACAATGAGCAGTTCTTC. It specifies CASSQAGGYNEQFF.

This sequence joins TRBV18 and TRBJ2-5; TRBD1 agrees at 9 bases. The junction had 6 bases not matched to a gene; V was cut back by 3 bases and J by 1 base. The CDR3 totals 16 residues. The germline V gene encodes CDR1 KGHSH and CDR2 LQKENI. CDR3 loop: CASSPMTGGIQETQYF. The CDR3 DNA follows: TGTGCCAGCTCACCGATGACAGGGGGTATCCAAGAGACCCAGTACTTC.

The V gene is TRBV6-5, the J gene TRBJ2-2, with 8 bases that match TRBD2. Germline V CDR1 and CDR2: MNHEY, SVGAGI. The junction had 6 bases not matched to a gene; V was cut back by 6 bases and J by 6 bases. The CDR3 contains 14 residues. Here the CDR3 DNA reads TGTGCCAGCAGCTCGCCGGGGGGGGCCGGGGAGCTGTTTTTT. Translated: CASSSPGGAGELFF.

In nucleotides, the CDR3 is TGTGCCATCAGTGTGACAGGGTCTGTCACCGGGGAGCTGTTTTTT. Translating it yields CAISVTGSVTGELFF. The rearrangement uses TRBV10-3 and TRBJ2-2; 7 bases align to TRBD1. Germline V gene sequence: CDR1 ENHRY, CDR2 SYGVKD. V lost 4 bases, J lost 4 bases, and 6 bases stayed unmatched. The CDR3 is made up of 15 amino acids.